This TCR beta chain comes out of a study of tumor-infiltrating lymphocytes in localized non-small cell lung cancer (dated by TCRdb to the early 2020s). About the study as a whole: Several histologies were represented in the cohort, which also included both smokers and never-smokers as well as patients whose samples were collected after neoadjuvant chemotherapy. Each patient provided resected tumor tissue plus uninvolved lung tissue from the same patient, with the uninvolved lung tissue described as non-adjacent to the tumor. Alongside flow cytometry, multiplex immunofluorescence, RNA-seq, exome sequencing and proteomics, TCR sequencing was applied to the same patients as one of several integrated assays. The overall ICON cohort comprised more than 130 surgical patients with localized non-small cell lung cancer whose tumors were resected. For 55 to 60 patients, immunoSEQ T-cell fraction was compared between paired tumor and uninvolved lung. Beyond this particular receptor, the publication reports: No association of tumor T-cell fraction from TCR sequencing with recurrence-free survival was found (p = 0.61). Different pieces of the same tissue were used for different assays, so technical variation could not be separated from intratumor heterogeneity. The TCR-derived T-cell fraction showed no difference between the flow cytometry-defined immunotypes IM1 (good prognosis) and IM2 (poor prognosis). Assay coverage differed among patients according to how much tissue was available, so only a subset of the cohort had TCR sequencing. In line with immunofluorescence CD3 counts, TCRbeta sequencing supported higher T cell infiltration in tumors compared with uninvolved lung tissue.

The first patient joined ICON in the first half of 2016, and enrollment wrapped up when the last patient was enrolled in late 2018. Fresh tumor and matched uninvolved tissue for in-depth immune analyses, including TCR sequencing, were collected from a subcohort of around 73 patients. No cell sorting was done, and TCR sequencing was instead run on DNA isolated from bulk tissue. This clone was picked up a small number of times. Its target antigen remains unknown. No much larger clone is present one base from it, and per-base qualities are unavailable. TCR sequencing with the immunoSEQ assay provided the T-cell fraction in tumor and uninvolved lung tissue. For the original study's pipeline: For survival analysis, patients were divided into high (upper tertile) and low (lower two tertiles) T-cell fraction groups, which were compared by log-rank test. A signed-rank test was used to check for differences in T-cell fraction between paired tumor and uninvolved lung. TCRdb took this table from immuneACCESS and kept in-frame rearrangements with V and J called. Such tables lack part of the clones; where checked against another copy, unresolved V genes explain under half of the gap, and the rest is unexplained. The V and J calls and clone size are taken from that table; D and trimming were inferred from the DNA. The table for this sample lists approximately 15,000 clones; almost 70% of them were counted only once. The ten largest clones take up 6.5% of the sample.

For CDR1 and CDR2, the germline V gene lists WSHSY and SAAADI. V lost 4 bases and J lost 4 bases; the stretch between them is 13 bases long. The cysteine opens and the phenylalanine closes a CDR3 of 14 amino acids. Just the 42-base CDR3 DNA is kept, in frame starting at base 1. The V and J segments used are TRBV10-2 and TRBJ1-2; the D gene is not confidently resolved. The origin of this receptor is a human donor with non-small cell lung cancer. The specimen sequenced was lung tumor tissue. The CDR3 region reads CASSGVGAGYGYTF. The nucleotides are TGCGCCAGCAGTGGGGTGGGTGCTGGCTATGGCTACACCTTC.